The T cell receptor beta chain described here comes from a study of T cell responses to AZD1222 COVID-19 vaccine. General study results and limits: Among the donors, most were white British and more were female, and clonal diversity was possibly underestimated. Following two doses of AZD1222, Spike-specific TCR breadth and depth rose. Spike-wide coverage was observed for vaccine-associated CD4 TCRs, with dominant responses at 160-218 and 743-854.

CDR3 size: 14 residues. Deletions cut 0 bases from V and 5 bases from J, with 10 bases between. Per germline, CDR1 KGHSH and CDR2 LQKENI. Second-dose intervals of approximately 4 or approximately 12 weeks were pooled. With regard to this clone: Its antigen is not known.

Sequencing used immunoSEQ multiplex PCR; TCRdb keeps in-frame clones, though not all of them. The data hold about 130,000 clones, with approximately 90% observed a single time. The material was peripheral blood, obtained 28 days after the second AZD1222 dose. This clonotype was sampled from an adult who received the AZD1222 COVID-19 vaccine. V is TRBV18 and J is TRBJ1-2; D is unclear. Here the CDR3 reads CASSPPNGFYGYTF. The CDR3 DNA is TGTGCCAGCTCACCACCGAACGGGTTTTATGGCTACACCTTC.